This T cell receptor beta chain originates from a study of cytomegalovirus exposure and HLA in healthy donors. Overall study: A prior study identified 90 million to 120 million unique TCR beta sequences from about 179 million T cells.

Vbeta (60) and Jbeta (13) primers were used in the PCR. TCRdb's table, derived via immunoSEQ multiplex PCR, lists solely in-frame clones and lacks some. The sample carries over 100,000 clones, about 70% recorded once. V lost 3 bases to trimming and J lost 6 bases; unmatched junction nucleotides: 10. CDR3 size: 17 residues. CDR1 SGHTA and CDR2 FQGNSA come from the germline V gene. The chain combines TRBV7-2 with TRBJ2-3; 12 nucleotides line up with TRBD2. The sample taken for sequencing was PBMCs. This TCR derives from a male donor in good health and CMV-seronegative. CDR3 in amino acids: CASSFRATSGSPDTQYF. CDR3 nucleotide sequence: TGTGCCAGCAGCTTTAGGGCGACTAGCGGGAGTCCCGATACGCAGTATTTT.